A selection of T cell receptor beta chains follows, all from one sample in a study of blood T cells in healthy people across ages. TCRdb re-analysed the 5' RACE reads in MiXCR, keeping a single row per CDR3 protein. In the table there are approximately 830,000 distinct CDR3 sequences, less than 80% of which are singletons. Sequences were obtained from blood. Receptor source: a man aged 30-40 years in good health. Each CDR3 is given with its conserved first and last residue. The D gene is left open where the match is weak. A clone size is listed for some rows: how often the clone was seen (once, few, many), or a class if it is expanded.

v_gene	j_gene	d_gene	abundance	CDR3aa	CDR3nt
TRBV7-2	TRBJ2-3	NA	NA	CASSPTWVRADTQYF	TGTGCCAGCAGCCCGACCTGGGTCAGGGCAGATACGCAGTATTTT
TRBV4-3	TRBJ2-5	TRBD2	NA	CASSQGWTSGALETQYF	TGCGCCAGCAGCCAAGGTTGGACTAGCGGGGCCTTGGAGACCCAGTACTTC
TRBV4-2	TRBJ1-4	TRBD1	NA	CASSQWTGLPTTNEKLFF	TGTGCCAGCAGCCAATGGACAGGGCTGCCTACAACTAATGAAAAACTGTTTTTT
TRBV10-3	TRBJ2-1	NA	NA	CAISTGPDANEQFF	TGTGCCATCAGTACGGGACCAGACGCGAATGAGCAGTTCTTC
TRBV5-1	TRBJ2-7	NA	NA	CASSMGGSGDEQYF	TGCGCCAGCAGCATGGGGGGATCCGGGGACGAGCAGTACTTC
TRBV4-3	TRBJ1-1	TRBD1	NA	CASSQYRGTEAFF	TGCGCCAGCAGCCAATACAGGGGGACTGAAGCTTTCTTT
TRBV27	TRBJ2-5	TRBD2	NA	CASSLWQGGEEQYF	TGTGCCAGCAGTTTGTGGCAGGGAGGGGAAGAGCAGTACTTC
TRBV10-3	TRBJ2-7	NA	NA	CAISESWGNYEQYF	TGTGCCATCAGTGAGTCTTGGGGGAATTACGAGCAGTACTTC
TRBV20-1	TRBJ1-2	NA	NA	CSARDIRGSYGYTF	TGCAGTGCTAGAGATATCAGGGGCTCCTATGGCTACACCTTC
TRBV10-3	TRBJ2-3	TRBD2	NA	CAIRGLAGVNTDTQYF	TGTGCCATCAGAGGACTAGCGGGGGTGAACACAGATACGCAGTATTTT
TRBV25-1	TRBJ2-3	NA	NA	CASSEQGGVADTQYF	TGTGCCAGCAGTGAACAAGGAGGGGTGGCGGATACGCAGTATTTT
TRBV6-5	TRBJ2-1	TRBD2	NA	CASSGRGMREQFF	TGTGCCAGCAGTGGGCGGGGGATGAGGGAGCAGTTCTTC
TRBV29-1	TRBJ2-7	TRBD1	few	CSLVTGTGPYEQYF	TGCAGCTTAGTAACCGGGACAGGGCCCTACGAGCAGTACTTC
TRBV7-9	TRBJ2-7	NA	few	CASSLAGTVSYEQYF	TGTGCCAGCAGCTTAGCCGGGACGGTCTCCTACGAGCAGTACTTC
TRBV24-1	TRBJ2-3	NA	NA	CATSDRLGNFGDTQYF	TGTGCCACCAGTGATCGGCTGGGGAATTTCGGAGATACGCAGTATTTT
TRBV4-3	TRBJ2-5	NA	NA	CASSQDYPDGTQYF	TGCGCCAGCAGCCAAGATTATCCGGACGGGACCCAGTACTTC
TRBV29-1	TRBJ2-1	NA	few	CSVEYRAGNEQFF	TGCAGCGTTGAATACAGGGCCGGCAATGAGCAGTTCTTC
TRBV15	TRBJ2-1	NA	NA	CATSRDQREYNEQFF	TGTGCCACCAGCAGAGACCAGAGGGAGTACAATGAGCAGTTCTTC
TRBV6-2/TRBV6-3	TRBJ2-7	TRBD2	once	CASSLPSRRGSPYEQYF	TGTGCCAGCAGTTTGCCCTCGAGGCGGGGGTCCCCCTACGAGCAGTACTTC
TRBV29-1	TRBJ1-5	NA	NA	CSVALNGDQPQHF	TGCAGCGTCGCCTTGAACGGCGACCAGCCCCAGCATTTT
TRBV2	TRBJ2-5	NA	few	CASSESGGQETQYF	TGTGCCAGCAGTGAATCCGGGGGTCAAGAGACCCAGTACTTC
TRBV5-1	TRBJ1-5	NA	few	CASSLAGYSNQPQHF	TGTGCCAGCAGCTTAGCAGGGTATAGCAATCAGCCCCAGCATTTT
TRBV3-1	TRBJ1-5	NA	few	CASSQGRGGSQPQHF	TGTGCCAGCAGCCAAGGTCGAGGCGGGAGTCAGCCCCAGCATTTT
TRBV9	TRBJ2-1	TRBD1	few	CASSVARQGANEQFF	TGTGCCAGCAGCGTAGCTCGACAGGGGGCAAATGAGCAGTTCTTC
TRBV6-2/TRBV6-3	TRBJ2-1	NA	NA	CAIQTGGLYNEQFF	TGTGCCATCCAAACGGGGGGCCTTTACAATGAGCAGTTCTTC
TRBV6-2/TRBV6-3	TRBJ2-3	TRBD2	few	CASSFLAGGPPTQYF	TGTGCCAGCAGTTTCCTAGCGGGGGGGCCTCCTACGCAGTATTTT
TRBV11-1	TRBJ2-1	TRBD2	NA	CASSPSGGRGEQFF	TGTGCCAGCAGCCCTAGCGGGGGGAGGGGAGAGCAGTTCTTC
TRBV7-2	TRBJ2-1	NA	NA	CASSFPGREQFF	TGTGCCAGCAGCTTCCCCGGCCGTGAGCAGTTCTTC
TRBV5-1	TRBJ2-7	TRBD2	NA	CASSSGRGRAYEQYF	TGCGCCAGCAGCTCCGGGAGGGGGAGAGCCTACGAGCAGTACTTC
TRBV7-7	TRBJ2-5	TRBD1	few	CASSVRDRKETQYF	TGTGCCAGCAGCGTCCGGGACAGAAAAGAGACCCAGTACTTC
TRBV6-1	TRBJ2-7	NA	NA	CASSEGPVTYEQYF	TGTGCCAGCAGTGAAGGCCCAGTGACCTACGAGCAGTACTTC
TRBV10-3	TRBJ2-3	NA	NA	CAISADSSNQPQYF	TGTGCCATCAGTGCGGACAGTTCGAATCAGCCCCAGTATTTT
TRBV29-1	TRBJ2-7	NA	NA	CSVEKTGDSEQYF	TGCAGCGTTGAGAAAACAGGTGACTCCGAGCAGTACTTC
TRBV2	TRBJ1-4	NA	NA	CASIRRFNEKLFF	TGTGCCAGCATAAGACGGTTTAATGAAAAACTGTTTTTT
TRBV27	TRBJ2-7	TRBD1	NA	CASSLYGTGVYEQYF	TGTGCCAGCAGTTTATATGGGACAGGGGTCTACGAGCAGTACTTC
TRBV4-2	TRBJ2-1	NA	NA	CASSHQALQETQFF	TGTGCCAGCAGCCACCAGGCCCTCCAAGAGACCCAGTTCTTC
TRBV20-1	TRBJ2-3	NA	NA	CSANRESTDTQYF	TGCAGTGCTAACCGGGAGAGCACAGATACGCAGTATTTT
TRBV7-9	TRBJ1-4	TRBD1	few	CASSAAGTGVEKLFF	TGTGCCAGCAGCGCCGCAGGGACAGGGGTTGAAAAACTGTTTTTT
TRBV12-3/TRBV12-4	TRBJ2-5	NA	NA	CASSPRLRGQETQYF	TGTGCCAGCAGTCCCCGACTTAGGGGTCAAGAGACCCAGTACTTC
TRBV20-1	TRBJ2-6	NA	many	CSATSGANVLTF	TGCAGTGCTACCTCTGGGGCCAACGTCCTGACTTTC
TRBV7-6	TRBJ1-4	TRBD1	NA	CASSRYHDRVEKLFF	TGTGCCAGCAGCAGGTACCACGACAGGGTTGAAAAACTGTTTTTT
TRBV10-3	TRBJ1-6	NA	NA	CAISERVDNSPLHF	TGTGCCATCAGTGAGCGGGTGGACAATTCACCCCTCCACTTT
TRBV14	TRBJ2-5	NA	NA	CASSQQPGMETQYF	TGTGCCAGCAGCCAACAGCCAGGCATGGAGACCCAGTACTTC
TRBV10-3	TRBJ1-2	TRBD1	NA	CAISDEGAPSYGYTF	TGTGCCATCAGTGACGAGGGGGCGCCTAGCTATGGCTACACCTTC
TRBV24-1	TRBJ2-1	TRBD2	NA	CATSDDLAGGHNKQFF	TGTGCCACCAGTGATGACCTAGCGGGGGGGCATAATAAGCAGTTCTTC
TRBV20-1	TRBJ2-5	NA	NA	CSARESGWETQYF	TGCAGTGCTAGAGAGAGTGGCTGGGAGACCCAGTACTTC
TRBV30	TRBJ2-2	TRBD1	NA	CAWETGTGGSGELFF	TGTGCCTGGGAAACCGGGACAGGGGGCTCCGGGGAGCTGTTTTTT
TRBV20-1	TRBJ1-5	NA	NA	CSARGGHSNQPQHF	TGCAGTGCTAGGGGGGGACATAGCAATCAGCCCCAGCATTTT
TRBV9	TRBJ2-1	NA	NA	CASSVGPGANEQFF	TGTGCCAGCAGCGTAGGTCCGGGGGCCAATGAGCAGTTCTTC
TRBV7-6	TRBJ2-1	NA	NA	CASSLADRYNEQFF	TGTGCCAGCAGCTTAGCGGACCGATACAATGAGCAGTTCTTC
TRBV20-1	TRBJ2-5	TRBD1	few	CSARDGQEVQETQYF	TGCAGTGCTAGAGATGGACAGGAGGTGCAAGAGACCCAGTACTTC
TRBV7-2	TRBJ2-5	NA	NA	CASSSLGKETQYF	TGTGCCAGCAGTTCTCTGGGAAAAGAGACCCAGTACTTC
TRBV15	TRBJ2-7	NA	NA	CATSRDQGLSYEQYF	TGTGCCACCAGCAGAGATCAGGGCCTCTCCTACGAGCAGTACTTC
TRBV4-3	TRBJ2-7	TRBD1	NA	CASSRTGNRGTARYEQYF	TGCGCCAGCAGCCGGACGGGGAACCGAGGGACAGCTAGATACGAGCAGTACTTC
TRBV20-1	TRBJ1-2	NA	NA	CSARQQGHYGYTF	TGCAGTGCTAGACAGCAGGGGCACTATGGCTACACCTTC
TRBV7-9	TRBJ2-7	TRBD1	NA	CASSLDRGVSYEQYF	TGTGCCAGCAGCCTGGACAGGGGAGTTTCCTACGAGCAGTACTTC